One sample yielded the 21 T cell receptor beta chains listed below, sequenced in a study of T cell changes during pregnancy in multiple sclerosis (dated by TCRdb to the late 2010s). Libraries were constructed by the immunoSEQ multiplex PCR assay. What TCRdb holds here is the immuneACCESS table cut down to in-frame rearrangements. Part of the clones is not present; checked against another copy, under half of the missing clones reflect an unresolved V gene, and the others are unexplained. This sample comprises about 77,000 clones, 85% to 95% of them detected only once. The top ten constitute 2.6% of the sample. Specimen: peripheral blood, collected after pregnancy. All receptors derive from a female donor in good health, enrolled as a control in a pregnancy study.

The gene calls are TRBV29-1 and TRBJ2-1, with D possibly being TRBD1 (5 bases). The CDR3 length is 13 residues. Germline V gene sequence: CDR1 SQVTM, CDR2 ANQGSEA. V was clipped by 8 bases and J by 9 bases, with 20 bases between them. CDR3 region: CSPTTLGAAEQFF. CDR3 coding DNA: TGCAGCCCTACAACCCTTGGGGCTGCTGAGCAGTTCTTC.

CDR3 nucleotide sequence: TGTGCCAGCAGTCATGGACTAGCCTCCTACGAGCAGTACTTC. Translated: CASSHGLASYEQYF. V is TRBV4-2 and J is TRBJ2-7; 8 positions match TRBD2. The V segment lost 6 bases and the J segment 0 bases; nucleotides outside the gene matches: 4. This CDR3 is 14 amino acids long. Germline V CDR1 and CDR2: LGHNA, YNFKEQ.

This clone has more than one count but fewer than ten. This chain joins TRBV5-1 and TRBJ1-1; possibly TRBD1 for D (5 bases). The germline V gene has CDR1 SGHRS and CDR2 YFSETQ. The length of the CDR3 is 13 residues. Between the trimmed V and J ends, which lost 1 base and 4 bases, there was a span of 8 bases. The CDR3 sequence: CASSLTGGTEAFF. In DNA, the CDR3 is TGCGCCAGCAGCTTGACCGGGGGCACTGAAGCTTTCTTT.

The chain joins TRBV10-3 to TRBJ1-3, with 7 bases lining up with TRBD1. Germline CDR1 and CDR2: ENHRY and SYGVKD. This CDR3 has 14 residues. J gave up 4 bases and V 6 bases, and 6 bases lay outside the gene matches. The CDR3, as DNA: TGTGCCATCAGGGAGACAGGGTCAGGAAACACCATATATTTT. It is translated as CAIRETGSGNTIYF.

The genes are TRBV19 and TRBJ2-7, with 7 bases fitting TRBD1. Germline CDR1 LNHDA, CDR2 SQIVND (reference sequence). This CDR3 is built from 13 residues. The V segment lost 9 bases and the J segment 3 bases; nucleotides outside the gene matches: 8. The CDR3 sequence is CASATGARYEQYF. In DNA form, the CDR3 reads TGTGCCAGCGCAACAGGGGCGCGCTACGAGCAGTACTTC. The variable domain in full, with the rest retrieved from reference TRBV19 and TRBJ2-7, is DGGITQSPKYLFRKEGQNVTLSCEQNLNHDAMYWYRQDPGQGLRLIYYSQIVNDFQKGDIAEGYSVSREKKESFPLTVTSAQKNPTAFYLCASATGARYEQYFGPGTRLTVT.

The chain employs TRBV11-3 and TRBJ2-1; maybe TRBD2 (7 bases). This CDR3 spans 15 amino acids. CDR1 SGHNT and CDR2 YENEEA come from the germline V gene. Trimming took 4 bases from V and 2 from J, leaving 12 bases between them. Here the CDR3 DNA reads TGTGCCAGCAGCTCGGGGGGCCGAACCTACAATGAGCAGTTCTTC. Residues: CASSSGGRTYNEQFF. Filled out from reference TRBV11-3 and TRBJ2-1, the complete variable domain reads EAGVVQSPRYKIIEKKQPVAFWCNPISGHNTLYWYLQNLGQGPELLIRYENEEAVDDSQLPKDRFSAERLKGVDSTLKIQPAELGDSAVYLCASSSGGRTYNEQFFGPGTRLTVL.

The chain joins TRBV7-2 to TRBJ2-5; 8 bases are a match to TRBD1. The junction had 13 bases not matched to a gene; V was cut back by 2 bases and J by 5 bases. From germline, CDR1 is SGHTA and CDR2 FQGNSA. The CDR3 length is 17 residues. The CDR3 loop is CASSLFQGQGARETQYF. CDR3 DNA sequence: TGTGCCAGCAGCTTATTCCAGGGGCAGGGGGCAAGGGAGACCCAGTACTTC.

This clone was recorded once. The V gene is TRBV18, the J gene TRBJ2-3; no reliable D call. The CDR3 has 13 amino acids. V shed 0 bases and J shed 2 bases, with 3 bases lying between them. Germline V gene sequence: CDR1 KGHSH, CDR2 LQKENI. CDR3 loop: CASSPPATDTQYF. In nucleotides, the CDR3 is TGTGCCAGCTCACCACCGGCCACAGATACGCAGTATTTT.

The rearrangement links TRBV10-3 to TRBJ2-2, with 11 bases identical to TRBD1. The germline CDR1 and CDR2 sequences are ENHRY and SYGVKD. Trimming cost V 4 bases and J 7 bases; bases outside gene matches: 2. The CDR3 contains 14 residues. Here the CDR3 reads CAISGTGGFGELFF. In nucleotides, the CDR3 is TGTGCCATCAGTGGGACAGGGGGCTTCGGGGAGCTGTTTTTT.

This clone has just one count. The chain links TRBV6-1 to TRBJ2-3, with D possibly TRBD2 on 5 matching bases. This CDR3 spans 13 amino acids. In germline, CDR1 is MNHNS, CDR2 SASEGT. Trimming pared 8 bases from V and 6 bases from J, leaving 15 bases between. The CDR3 nucleotides read TGTGCCAGCCAAGAGAGGGTCAGTGATACGCAGTATTTT. As protein: CASQERVSDTQYF.

The rearrangement links TRBV5-6 to TRBJ2-7; D perhaps matches TRBD2 (5 bases). Trimming shortened V by 1 base and J by 0 bases, and 14 bases separated the two germline ends. This CDR3 spans 16 amino acids. Germline V gives CDR1 SGHDT, CDR2 YYEEEE. In DNA form, the CDR3 reads TGTGCCAGCAGCTTGAACTTAGCGCGCCACTCCTACGAGCAGTACTTC. This translates into CASSLNLARHSYEQYF.

The J gene is TRBJ2-7, the V gene TRBV5-1, with D possibly being TRBD2 (5 bases). V was pared by 4 bases and J by 7 bases, with 18 bases between. The CDR3 has 14 amino acids. Germline CDR1 is SGHRS and CDR2 is YFSETQ. Here the CDR3 reads CASSDGDPGNEQYF. The CDR3 DNA reads as TGCGCCAGCAGCGACGGGGATCCCGGGAATGAGCAGTACTTC.

The chain is built from TRBV6-1 and TRBJ2-7; a weak D match, TRBD1 (5 bases). The CDR3 loop spans 13 amino acids. Between the trimmed V and J ends, which lost 4 bases and 2 bases, there was a span of 9 bases. Germline assignment: CDR1 MNHNS and CDR2 SASEGT. The CDR3 is CASSGQQTYEQYF. For the CDR3, the DNA is TGTGCCAGCAGTGGACAGCAAACCTACGAGCAGTACTTC.

This chain joins TRBV4-1 and TRBJ2-3, with TRBD2 matching over 13 bases. V lost 0 bases, J lost 6 bases, and 6 bases stayed unmatched. Germline-derived CDR1 and CDR2 are MGHRA and YSYEKL. The CDR3 runs to 17 residues. The CDR3 DNA reads as TGCGCCAGCAGCCAAGATCCGACTAGCGGGAGGTCTGATACGCAGTATTTT. Encoded protein: CASSQDPTSGRSDTQYF.

In this sample, this clone turned up a few times. CDR3 DNA sequence: TGTGCCAGCAAAAAGACTAGCGGGAGGGCAAACGGGGAGCTGTTTTTT. Its protein is CASKKTSGRANGELFF. The chain combines TRBV7-8 with TRBJ2-2; the match to TRBD2 covers 14 bases. The J segment lost 7 bases and the V segment lost 7 bases, leaving 8 bases of the junction unmatched. This CDR3 spans 16 amino acids. The germline CDR1 and CDR2 sequences are SGHVS and FQNEAQ.

V is TRBV10-3 and J is TRBJ1-2; 9 bases agree with TRBD1. Germline values: CDR1 ENHRY, CDR2 SYGVKD. This CDR3 contains 13 residues. J gave up 14 bases and V 4 bases, and 11 bases lay outside the gene matches. In DNA form, the CDR3 reads TGTGCCATCAGTGGGCCGGGACAGGGAATGGGTACCTTC. It encodes CAISGPGQGMGTF.

V gene TRBV5-1 combines with J gene TRBJ2-1, with a weak D call TRBD1 (6 bases). The V end was cut by 3 bases, the J end by 5 bases, with 15 bases between. This CDR3 is 15 amino acids long. The germline gives CDR1 SGHRS, CDR2 YFSETQ. In nucleotides, the CDR3 is TGCGCCAGCAGCTCGACCACCGGGACAAACAATGAGCAGTTCTTC. This codes for CASSSTTGTNNEQFF.

CDR3 in DNA: TGTGCCAGCAGCTTGCGGGAGTCCTACGAGCAGTACTTC. It encodes CASSLRESYEQYF. This chain connects TRBV5-4 to TRBJ2-7, with D possibly matching TRBD2 (6 bases). Germline assignment: CDR1 SGHNT and CDR2 YYREEE (reference sequence). The CDR3 has 13 residues. V was pared by 1 base and J by 1 base, with 6 bases between.

The chain uses TRBV5-4 and TRBJ1-2, with a tentative D call TRBD1 (6 bases). CDR1 is SGHNT, CDR2 YYREEE, per germline (reference sequence). V dropped 4 bases and J dropped 8 bases, with 12 bases sitting between them. The CDR3 runs 12 residues. CDR3 sequence (DNA): TGTGCCAGCAGCCACAGGGTGGAGGGCTACACCTTC. Its protein product is CASSHRVEGYTF.

The V call is TRBV19, the J call TRBJ1-1, with 10 bases lining up with TRBD1. With 4 bases clipped from V and 5 bases from J, the junction kept 7 bases outside the gene matches. The CDR3 totals 15 residues. From germline, CDR1 is LNHDA and CDR2 SQIVND (reference sequence). Written as DNA, the CDR3 is TGTGCCAGTAGTACGATTGGACAGGGGGAAACTGAAGCTTTCTTT. It is translated as CASSTIGQGETEAFF.

This clone was seen once. The chain links TRBV7-9 to TRBJ2-3; 10 positions agree with TRBD2. Germline CDR1 and CDR2: SEHNR and FQNEAQ (reference sequence). The CDR3 covers 16 residues. With V trimmed by 4 bases and J by 2 bases, 6 bases remained unmatched. As DNA, the CDR3 is TGTGCCAGCAGCTCCCTAGCGGGAGCGAACACAGATACGCAGTATTTT. Amino acids: CASSSLAGANTDTQYF.